This TCR beta chain was found in a study of T cell repertoires in cytomegalovirus infection. Study background: Indications of both CMV infection and matching HLA type were provided by public TCR beta signatures. Study-level findings and limits: Clonotypes of TCR beta that were HLA-C-restricted and CMV-specific dominated the ex vivo response.

TCRdb reanalysed the reads using MiXCR and keeps one entry per CDR3 protein. Here the sample spans about 340,000 distinct CDR3 sequences, roughly 29% being singletons. Turning to this clonotype: The target antigen is unknown.

Germline V gives CDR1 LNHDA, CDR2 SQIVND (reference sequence). Unmatched junction bases numbered 9, after V lost 9 bases and J lost 4 bases. The CDR3 loop spans 14 amino acids. This sequence joins TRBV19 and TRBJ2-1; 7 nucleotides match TRBD1. Sequenced material: cultured PBMCs, taken from culture after CMV antigen stimulation. The receptor's source is a human donor in good health (CMV status not recorded). Some clones in this sample may be carry-over from other donors' samples. The CDR3 spells CASKTGYFYNEQFF. The CDR3 nucleotides read TGTGCCAGCAAGACAGGGTACTTTTACAATGAGCAGTTCTTC.